These T cell receptor beta chains were read from a single sample in a study of blood T cell repertoires in COVID-19. Method: immunoSEQ multiplex PCR; TCRdb's copy keeps in-frame clones and lacks some. The sample includes 150,000 to 200,000 clones, around 85% of them seen just once. The specimen was peripheral blood. These receptor sequences come from a woman of 80 years or more with acute or convalescent COVID-19. CDR3s include the opening cysteine and the closing phenylalanine or tryptophan. A D gene is named only where the DNA matches it firmly. Clone size is given for some rows only: seen once, a few or many times, or a class if the clone is expanded.

>.|once|TRBJ1-5|TRBV6-1|17
TGTGCCAGCAGTGAAGGGGGGGTAGCAGACGGGAGTCAGCCCCAGCATTTT
CASSEGGVADGSQPQHF
>.|once|TRBJ2-7|TRBV29-1|14
TGCAGCGTGAGAGACGGAAGGAGCTCCTACGAGCAGTACTTC
CSVRDGRSSYEQYF
>.|.|TRBJ1-4|TRBV18|13
TGTGCCAGCTCACCCCCAAATAGTGAAAAACTGTTTTTT
CASSPPNSEKLFF
>.|.|TRBJ1-6|TRBV5-1|16
TGCGCCAGCAGCTTGGACGGGGTTTCCTATAATTCACCCCTCCACTTT
CASSLDGVSYNSPLHF
>.|.|TRBJ1-3|TRBV5-1|17
TGCGCCAGCAGCTGGAATGGGGACGGACAGTCTGGAAACACCATATATTTT
CASSWNGDGQSGNTIYF
>.|.|TRBJ2-2|TRBV3-1/TRBV3-2|13
TGTGCCAGCAGCCAAGACTACGCCGGGGAGCTGTTTTTT
CASSQDYAGELFF
>TRBD2|once|TRBJ2-3|TRBV4-1|17
TGCGCCAGCAGCCAAGATCCTAGCGGTACTAGCACAGATACGCAGTATTTT
CASSQDPSGTSTDTQYF
>.|.|TRBJ2-7|TRBV4-1|16
TGCGCCAGCAGCCCTGACAGAGATCCCATGCCCTACGAGCAGTACTTC
CASSPDRDPMPYEQYF
>TRBD2|.|TRBJ2-7|TRBV29-1|13
TGCAGCGACCTACTAGCGAGGTCCTACGAGCAGTACTTC
CSDLLARSYEQYF
>.|.|TRBJ1-1|TRBV19|12
TGTGCCAGCCTGAAACAGGGAGGGGGGGCTTTCTTT
CASLKQGGGAFF
>TRBD2|.|TRBJ2-3|TRBV18|16
TGTGCCAGCTCACCCCTAGCGGGGGGGCCTACAGATACGCAGTATTTT
CASSPLAGGPTDTQYF
>.|.|TRBJ2-7|TRBV12-5|15
TGTGCTAGTGGTTTGGTAAGGCAGGGAAAATACGAGCAGTACTTC
CASGLVRQGKYEQYF
>.|.|TRBJ2-2|TRBV7-3|16
TGTGCCAGCAGCTTAAACGGCGGAACGAACACCGGGGAGCTGTTTTTT
CASSLNGGTNTGELFF
>.|.|TRBJ1-2|TRBV28|11
TGTGCCAGCCGCTCGGACTATGGCTACACCTTC
CASRSDYGYTF
>TRBD2|.|TRBJ2-4|TRBV5-4|14
TGTGCCAGCAGCTTGGTAGCGGGAGGAAACATTCAGTACTTC
CASSLVAGGNIQYF
>.|.|TRBJ2-7|TRBV12-3/TRBV12-4|13
TGTGCCAGCAGCCCGGGGGGCGAGAGCGAGCAGTACTTC
CASSPGGESEQYF
>TRBD2|once|TRBJ2-3|TRBV5-1|17
TGCGCCAGCAGCTTCGCGGTGGCGGGAGGGAGCACAGATACGCAGTATTTT
CASSFAVAGGSTDTQYF
>TRBD1|.|TRBJ1-2|TRBV3-1/TRBV3-2|14
TGTGCCAGCAGCCCCTTGGGACAGACCTATGGCTACACCTTC
CASSPLGQTYGYTF
>TRBD1|.|TRBJ1-2|TRBV3-1/TRBV3-2|15
TGTGCCAGCAGCCGGGTGCTGACAGGGGGTGGGGGCTACACCTTC
CASSRVLTGGGGYTF
>.|.|TRBJ2-2|TRBV2|15
TGTGCCAGCAAAGCTAGCAGTGCACCAGTCGGGGAGCTGTTTTTT
CASKASSAPVGELFF
>.|.|TRBJ2-3|TRBV20-1|11
TGCAGTGCTCCACACACAGATACGCAGTATTTT
CSAPHTDTQYF
>TRBD2|.|TRBJ2-7|TRBV6-5|14
TGTGCCAGCAAACCCGGAGCGGGAGTGAAAGAGCAGTACTTC
CASKPGAGVKEQYF
>.|.|TRBJ1-3|TRBV6-6|13
TGTGCCAGCATGGGCAGTCCTGGAAACACCATATATTTT
CASMGSPGNTIYF
>TRBD2|.|TRBJ2-4|TRBV19|19
TGTGCCAGTAGTCCCCGGACTAGCGGGAGCGATCTAGCCAAAAACATTCAGTACTTC
CASSPRTSGSDLAKNIQYF
>.|.|TRBJ1-5|TRBV11-3|14
TGTGCCAGCAGCTTAGGTCTGGGGAGTCAGCCCCAGCATTTT
CASSLGLGSQPQHF
>.|few|TRBJ2-7|TRBV3-1/TRBV3-2|13
TGTGCCAGCAGCCAAGGGGAGATCTACGAGCAGTACTTC
CASSQGEIYEQYF
>.|.|TRBJ2-7|TRBV30|13
TGTGCCTGGAACTCTTTACAGGGCTACGAGCAGTACTTC
CAWNSLQGYEQYF
>TRBD2|.|TRBJ2-1|TRBV25-1|16
TGTGCCAGCAGTGAAACCCCCGGGACTAATTACAATGAGCAGTTCTTC
CASSETPGTNYNEQFF
>.|once|TRBJ2-1|TRBV3-1/TRBV3-2|15
TGTGCCAGCAGCCAGACCGGGAAGTCCTACAATGAGCAGTTCTTC
CASSQTGKSYNEQFF